This T cell receptor (beta chain) was profiled in a study of T-cell reconstitution after alpha-beta-depleted transplantation in children. Unique molecular identifiers featured in how the TCRbeta library was prepared. TCRdb reprocessed the PCR reads via MiXCR and lists one record per CDR3 protein. The sample carries approximately 290,000 distinct CDR3 sequences, around a tenth recorded once. This clonotype was seen repeatedly, ten times or more. Specimen: peripheral blood, collected 180 days after TCRalphabeta/CD19-depleted stem cell transplant. This sequence originates from a male patient aged 2 to 9 who had a stem cell transplant for chronic granulomatous disease, so the T cells may come from the graft donor.

The CDR3 DNA is TGTGCCAGCAGCTACGGACAGGGCCTCCACTTT. It is translated as CASSYGQGLHF. V is TRBV7-2 and J is TRBJ1-6; 8 bases map to TRBD1. This CDR3 comprises 11 residues. Germline values: CDR1 SGHTA, CDR2 FQGNSA. J was trimmed by 15 bases and V by 4 bases; bases with no gene match: 2.